The clone carrying this T cell receptor (beta chain) showed up many times. Its antigen is not known. The data belong to a study of blood T cells in healthy people across ages. The use of a sample-barcoded 5' primer and a J-beta primer mix characterized a second PCR of about 6 to 12 cycles. Using its own MiXCR run on the 5' RACE reads, TCRdb lists one record per CDR3 protein. Of 750,000 to 1,000,000 distinct CDR3 sequences in the sample, approximately 32% were seen once. Study conclusions and caveats: Investigators viewed diversity estimates from one million T cells as underestimates, the study reported.

CDR3 length equals 12 residues. Per the germline V gene, CDR1 is SQVTM and CDR2 is ANQGSEA. J lost 6 bases, V lost 5 bases, and 3 bases had no gene match. Peripheral blood, around 9.4 milliliters per donor, was collected. A further study also used this sample, focusing on T cells of mothers and their children. That publication notes: Researchers put all of the extracted RNA into cDNA synthesis, using roughly 1.4 ug per 15 ul. Reads obtained per mother exceeded 9.5 million TCR beta CDR3 reads, with roughly 3.3 million obtained per child.

The rearrangement joins TRBV29-1 to TRBJ2-7; TRBD2 matches at 11 bases. The origin of this receptor is a woman between 35 and 50 years old in good health. The specimen was blood. CDR3 sequence (DNA): TGCAGCGTTCTAGCGGGAGGTACCGAGCAGTACTTC. It translates to CSVLAGGTEQYF.